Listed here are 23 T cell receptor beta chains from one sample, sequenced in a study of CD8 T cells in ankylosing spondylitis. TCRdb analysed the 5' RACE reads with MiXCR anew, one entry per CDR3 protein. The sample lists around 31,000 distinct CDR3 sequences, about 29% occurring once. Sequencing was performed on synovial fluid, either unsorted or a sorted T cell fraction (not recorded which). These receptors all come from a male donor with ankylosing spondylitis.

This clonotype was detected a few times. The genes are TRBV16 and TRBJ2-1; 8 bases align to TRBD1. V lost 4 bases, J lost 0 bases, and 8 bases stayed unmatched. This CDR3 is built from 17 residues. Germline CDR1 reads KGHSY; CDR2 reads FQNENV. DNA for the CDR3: TGTGCCAGCAGCCTTATGACAGGGGCTAGCTCCTACAATGAGCAGTTCTTC. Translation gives CASSLMTGASSYNEQFF. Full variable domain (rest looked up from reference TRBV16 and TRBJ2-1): GEEVAQTPKHLVRGEGQKAKLYCAPIKGHSYVFWYQQVLKNEFKFLISFQNENVFDETGMPKERFSAKCLPNSPCSLEIQATKLEDSAVYFCASSLMTGASSYNEQFFGPGTRLTVL.

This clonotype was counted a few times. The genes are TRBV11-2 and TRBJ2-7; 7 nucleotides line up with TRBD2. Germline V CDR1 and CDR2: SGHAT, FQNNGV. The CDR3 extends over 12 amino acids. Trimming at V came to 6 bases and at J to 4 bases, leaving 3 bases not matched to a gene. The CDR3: CASSPGGYEQYV. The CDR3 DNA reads TGTGCCAGCAGTCCGGGGGGATACGAGCAGTACGTC.

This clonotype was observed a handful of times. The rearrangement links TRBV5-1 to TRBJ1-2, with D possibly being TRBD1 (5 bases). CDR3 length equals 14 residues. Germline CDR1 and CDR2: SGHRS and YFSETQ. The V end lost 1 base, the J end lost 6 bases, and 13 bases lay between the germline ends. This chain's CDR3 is CASSLPQGVDGYTF. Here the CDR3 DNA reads TGCGCCAGCAGCTTGCCCCAGGGTGTGGATGGCTACACCTTC.

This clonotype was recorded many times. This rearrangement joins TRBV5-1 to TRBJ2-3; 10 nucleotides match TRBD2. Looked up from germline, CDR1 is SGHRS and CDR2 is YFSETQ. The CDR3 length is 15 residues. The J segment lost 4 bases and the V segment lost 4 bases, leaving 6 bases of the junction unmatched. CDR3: CASSEGTSDADTQYF. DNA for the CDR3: TGCGCCAGCAGCGAAGGGACTAGCGACGCAGATACGCAGTATTTT. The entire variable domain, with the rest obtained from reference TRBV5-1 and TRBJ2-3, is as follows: KAGVTQTPRYLIKTRGQQVTLSCSPISGHRSVSWYQQTPGQGLQFLFEYFSETQRNKGNFPGRFSGRQFSNSRSEMNVSTLELGDSALYLCASSEGTSDADTQYFGPGTRLTVL.

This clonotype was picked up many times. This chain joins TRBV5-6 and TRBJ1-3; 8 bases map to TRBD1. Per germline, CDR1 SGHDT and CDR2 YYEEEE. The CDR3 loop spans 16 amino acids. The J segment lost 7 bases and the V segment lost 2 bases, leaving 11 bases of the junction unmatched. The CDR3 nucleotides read TGTGCCAGCAGCTTTGGGCGGACAGGGTTACCGAACACCATATATTTT. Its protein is CASSFGRTGLPNTIYF.

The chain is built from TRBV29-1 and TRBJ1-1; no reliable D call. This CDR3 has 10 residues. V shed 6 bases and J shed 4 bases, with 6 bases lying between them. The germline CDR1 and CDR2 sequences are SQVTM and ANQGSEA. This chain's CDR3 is CSVWATEAFF. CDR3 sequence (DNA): TGCAGCGTCTGGGCCACTGAAGCTTTCTTT.

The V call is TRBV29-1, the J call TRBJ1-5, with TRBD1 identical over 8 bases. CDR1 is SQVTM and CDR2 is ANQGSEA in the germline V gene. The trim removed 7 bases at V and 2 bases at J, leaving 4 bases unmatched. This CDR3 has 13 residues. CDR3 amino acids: CSAETGGNQPQHF. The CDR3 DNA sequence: TGCAGCGCCGAGACAGGGGGCAATCAGCCCCAGCATTTT.

CDR3 region: CASSPPLSKQYV. The DNA for the CDR3 is TGTGCCAGCAGCCCCCCCCTCTCGAAGCAGTACGTC. The chain links TRBV7-9 to TRBJ2-7; no clear D gene. The germline V and J ends were trimmed by 5 bases and 8 bases, with 13 bases remaining between them. CDR3 length: 12 amino acids. Germline CDR1 reads SEHNR; CDR2 reads FQNEAQ (reference sequence).

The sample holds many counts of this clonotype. CDR3: CASSFGGFEGYTF. The CDR3, as DNA: TGTGCCAGCAGCTTCGGGGGGTTTGAGGGCTACACCTTC. The gene calls are TRBV11-2 and TRBJ1-2; maybe TRBD1 (5 bases). The germline gives CDR1 SGHAT, CDR2 FQNNGV. This CDR3 spans 13 amino acids. V lost 3 bases and J 8 bases, leaving 13 bases between the germline ends.

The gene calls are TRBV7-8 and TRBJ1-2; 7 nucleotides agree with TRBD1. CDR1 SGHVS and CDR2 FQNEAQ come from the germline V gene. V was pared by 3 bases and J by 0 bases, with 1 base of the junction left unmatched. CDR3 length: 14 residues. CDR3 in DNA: TGTGCCAGCAGCTTCGGGACAGCTAACTATGGCTACACCTTC. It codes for CASSFGTANYGYTF. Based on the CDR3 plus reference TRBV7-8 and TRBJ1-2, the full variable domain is GAGVSQSPRYKVAKRGQDVALRCDPISGHVSLFWYQQALGQGPEFLTYFQNEAQLDKSGLPSDRFFAERPEGSVSTLKIQRTQQEDSAVYLCASSFGTANYGYTFGSGTRLTVV.

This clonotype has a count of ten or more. CDR3 nucleotide sequence: TGTGCCAGCAGTTACTCGTTTAGAAGGGCCGGGGAGCAGTTCTTC. Translating gives CASSYSFRRAGEQFF. The chain is built from TRBV6-2 or TRBV6-3 and TRBJ2-1; D is ambiguous. Trimming took off 0 bases at V and 10 bases at J, with 16 bases between the two ends. The germline CDR1 and CDR2 sequences are MNHEY and SVGEGT. This CDR3 has 15 residues.

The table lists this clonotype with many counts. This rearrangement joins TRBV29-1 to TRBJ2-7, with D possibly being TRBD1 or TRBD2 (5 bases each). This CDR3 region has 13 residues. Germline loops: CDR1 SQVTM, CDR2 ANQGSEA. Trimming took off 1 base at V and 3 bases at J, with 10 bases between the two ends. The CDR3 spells CSVEGGTFYEQYF. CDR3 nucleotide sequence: TGCAGCGTTGAAGGGGGGACGTTCTACGAGCAGTACTTC.

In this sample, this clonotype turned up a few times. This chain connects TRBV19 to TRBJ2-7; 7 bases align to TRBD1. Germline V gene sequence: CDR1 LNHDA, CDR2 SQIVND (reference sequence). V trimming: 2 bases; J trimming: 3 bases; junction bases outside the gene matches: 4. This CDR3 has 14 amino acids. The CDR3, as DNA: TGTGCCAGTAGTATATGGGACAGTGGCTACGAGCAGTACTTC. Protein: CASSIWDSGYEQYF.

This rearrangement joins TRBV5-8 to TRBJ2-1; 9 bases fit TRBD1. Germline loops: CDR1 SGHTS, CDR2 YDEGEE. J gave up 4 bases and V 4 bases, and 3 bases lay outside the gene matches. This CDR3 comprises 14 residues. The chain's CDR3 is CASSGTGWYNEQFF. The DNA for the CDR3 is TGTGCCAGCAGCGGGACAGGGTGGTACAATGAGCAGTTCTTC.

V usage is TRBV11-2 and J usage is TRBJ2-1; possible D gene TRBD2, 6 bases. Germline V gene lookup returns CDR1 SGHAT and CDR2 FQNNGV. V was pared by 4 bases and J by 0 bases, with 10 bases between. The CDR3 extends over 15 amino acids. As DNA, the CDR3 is TGTGCCAGCAGCTATAGACTAGTCTCCTACAATGAGCAGTTCTTC. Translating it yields CASSYRLVSYNEQFF.

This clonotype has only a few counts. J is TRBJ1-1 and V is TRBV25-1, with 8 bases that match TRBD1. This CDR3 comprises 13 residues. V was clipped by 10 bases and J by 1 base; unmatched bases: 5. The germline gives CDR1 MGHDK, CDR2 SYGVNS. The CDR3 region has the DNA TGTGCCACTTTACAGGGGGAGAACACTGAAGCTTTCTTT. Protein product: CATLQGENTEAFF.

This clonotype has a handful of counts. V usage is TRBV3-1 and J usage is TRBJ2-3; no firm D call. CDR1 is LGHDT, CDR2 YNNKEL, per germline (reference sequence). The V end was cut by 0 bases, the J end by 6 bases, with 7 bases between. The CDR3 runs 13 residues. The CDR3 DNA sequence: TGTGCCAGCAGCCAAGATCTTTCGGATACGCAGTATTTT. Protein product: CASSQDLSDTQYF.

CDR3 region: CSARETSEAGELFF. DNA for the CDR3: TGCAGTGCTAGAGAGACAAGCGAGGCCGGGGAGCTGTTTTTT. V is TRBV20-1 and J is TRBJ2-2, with D unclear. CDR3 length: 14 residues. Germline assignment: CDR1 DFQATT and CDR2 SNEGSKA (reference sequence). V lost 0 bases, J lost 6 bases, and 11 bases lay in between.

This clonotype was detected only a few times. The chain's CDR3 is CSVSSGANEQFF. Here the CDR3 DNA reads TGCAGCGTCAGTTCAGGGGCCAATGAGCAGTTCTTC. The chain combines TRBV29-1 with TRBJ2-1, with TRBD1 as a possible D gene (6 bases). Germline loops: CDR1 SQVTM, CDR2 ANQGSEA. V was shortened by 6 bases and J by 6 bases, with 12 bases between the two germline ends. The length of the CDR3 is 12 residues.

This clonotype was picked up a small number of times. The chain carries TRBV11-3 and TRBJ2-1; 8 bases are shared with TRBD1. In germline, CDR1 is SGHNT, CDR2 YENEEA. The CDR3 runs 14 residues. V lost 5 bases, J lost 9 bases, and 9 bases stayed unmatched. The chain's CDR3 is CASSPRTGRFEQFF. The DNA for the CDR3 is TGTGCCAGCAGCCCTAGGACAGGGCGTTTTGAGCAGTTCTTC.

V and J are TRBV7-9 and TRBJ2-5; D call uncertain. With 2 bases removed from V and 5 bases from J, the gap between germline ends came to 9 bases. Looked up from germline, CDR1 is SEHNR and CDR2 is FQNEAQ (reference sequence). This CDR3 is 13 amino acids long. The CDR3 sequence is CASSLPRMETQYF. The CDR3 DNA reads TGTGCCAGCAGCTTACCCCGGATGGAGACCCAGTACTTC.

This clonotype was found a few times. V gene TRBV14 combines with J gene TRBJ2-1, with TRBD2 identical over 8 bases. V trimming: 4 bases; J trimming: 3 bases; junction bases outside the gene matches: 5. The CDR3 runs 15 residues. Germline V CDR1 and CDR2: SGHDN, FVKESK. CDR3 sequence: CASSPSGRIYNEQFF. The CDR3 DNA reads TGTGCCAGCAGCCCCAGCGGGAGAATCTACAATGAGCAGTTCTTC.

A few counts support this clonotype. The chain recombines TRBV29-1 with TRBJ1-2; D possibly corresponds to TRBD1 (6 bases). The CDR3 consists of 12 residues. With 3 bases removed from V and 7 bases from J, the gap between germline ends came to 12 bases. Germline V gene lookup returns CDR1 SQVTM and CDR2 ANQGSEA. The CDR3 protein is CSVEAQGFGYTF. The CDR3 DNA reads TGCAGCGTTGAGGCCCAGGGGTTTGGCTACACCTTC.